This T cell receptor beta chain emerged from a study of blood T cell repertoires in COVID-19. Study information: Samples taken during acute and convalescent COVID-19 were collected in the United States, Italy and Spain.

Trimming shortened V by 0 bases and J by 10 bases, and 8 bases separated the two germline ends. Germline-derived CDR1 and CDR2 are LNHNV and YYDKDF (reference sequence). The CDR3 is 12 amino acids. In the original workflow: Using reference gene primer amplification, nucleated cell counts were estimated. Some clones are missing from TCRdb's copy, which holds only in-frame ones; the method was immunoSEQ multiplex PCR. The V and J calls and the clone size are those of that table, but D and trimming were determined from the DNA. The top ten hold 18% of the sample, which has 20,000 to 25,000 clones, approximately 92% seen once.

The chain uses TRBV15 and TRBJ2-3; no firm D call. The sample comprised peripheral blood. The TCR was taken from a human donor in a cohort sampled during active COVID-19. The CDR3 spells CATSREPTPQYF. The CDR3 DNA reads TGTGCCACCAGCAGAGAACCCACTCCGCAGTATTTT.